This T cell receptor beta chain originates from a study of glioma-infiltrating T cells. V lost 6 bases, J lost 4 bases, and 15 bases stayed unmatched. Germline lookup yields CDR1 ENHRY and CDR2 SYGVKD. The CDR3 contains 17 residues. The iRepertoire nested amplicon-rescue multiplex PCR amplified TCR alpha and beta CDR3s from RNA. For one-step reverse transcription and amplification, about 90-450 ng of tissue mRNA or PBMC total RNA was used. TCRdb itself ran the multiplex PCR reads through MiXCR, one entry per CDR3 protein. This sample has some 130,000 distinct CDR3 sequences, with under 25% found just once. Notes on the study in general: Non-neoplastic patients had below-expected tissue-blood divergence, while all gliomas exceeded expectation. Very few CDR3 sequences were shared between tissue and blood.

As regards this clonotype: What it binds is not known.

The sequencing input was glioma tissue, nonneoplastic brain tissue, or PBMCs (not recorded which). The TCR originated in a human donor with low-grade glioma or glioblastoma, undergoing nonglioma brain surgery, or in good health (not recorded which). This chain joins TRBV10-3 and TRBJ2-3, with 8 bases aligning to TRBD1. CDR3 residues: CAIRGTTGAAGPDTQYF. As DNA, the CDR3 is TGTGCCATCAGGGGGACGACAGGGGCCGCCGGGCCAGATACGCAGTATTTT.